The entry below describes one T cell receptor beta chain. The study recruited people aged about 18 to 95 years across under 25 US areas. Cohorts were assigned according to the clinical history that participants reported. This sample was taken from a study of blood T cell repertoires in COVID-19. The CDR3 is 13 amino acids. The V gene's germline CDR1 is SGHAT and CDR2 FQNNGV. Trimming at V came to 5 bases and at J to 1 base, leaving 1 base not matched to a gene. Clones were read by immunoSEQ multiplex PCR, and TCRdb kept only the in-frame ones, dropping some. The data show about 200,000 clones, 85% seen once.

Sequenced input: PBMCs or T cells enriched from blood (not recorded which). The chain employs TRBV11-2 and TRBJ2-5, with TRBD1 matching 7 bases. The sequence came from a man aged 35-49 years who had recovered from COVID-19. CDR3 DNA sequence: TGTGCCAGCAGCGGGACAGTCCAAGAGACCCAGTACTTC. This encodes CASSGTVQETQYF.